These T cell receptor beta chains were read from a single sample in a study of CD8+ T cells in alopecia areata. Profiled with immunoSEQ multiplex PCR; TCRdb holds only in-frame clones, not every one. The sample shows 150,000 to 200,000 clones, around three fifths of them seen only once. Here the sequenced sample was CD4+ T cells sorted from blood, taken at week 24, from a patient treated with tofacitinib. These TCRs come from a human donor with alopecia areata. Each CDR3 is given with its conserved first and last residue. D genes are given only for firm matches. Only part of the rows carry a size: once, few, many, or a class if the clone is expanded.

TRBJ2-3,TRBD2,TRBV5-6,.,13,CASSSTGTSAQYF,TGTGCCAGCAGCTCTACCGGGACTAGCGCGCAGTATTTT
TRBJ2-1,TRBD2,TRBV30,few,17,CAWSAGTSGGALDEQFF,TGTGCCTGGAGTGCCGGGACTAGCGGGGGGGCATTGGATGAGCAGTTCTTC
TRBJ1-2,TRBD1,TRBV29-1,few,12,CSVWTGESGYTF,TGCAGCGTCTGGACAGGGGAAAGTGGCTACACCTTC
TRBJ2-5,.,TRBV9,.,14,CASSVGGREETQYF,TGTGCCAGCAGCGTAGGGGGCAGGGAAGAGACCCAGTACTTC
TRBJ1-2,TRBD1,TRBV4-3,.,13,CASSQLTGGGYTF,TGCGCCAGCAGCCAGCTTACAGGGGGTGGCTACACCTTC
TRBJ2-3,TRBD2,TRBV7-2,.,18,CASSTLAGGITSTDTQYF,TGTGCCAGCAGCACCCTAGCGGGGGGGATTACTAGCACAGATACGCAGTATTTT
TRBJ1-5,.,TRBV30,.,13,CAWSLRDNQPQHF,TGTGCCTGGAGTCTCAGGGACAATCAGCCCCAGCATTTT
TRBJ1-1,TRBD1,TRBV29-1,.,14,CSVDGQGMNTEAFF,TGCAGCGTGGACGGACAGGGTATGAACACTGAAGCTTTCTTT
TRBJ2-3,.,TRBV5-1,.,14,CASSLATPTDTQYF,TGCGCCAGCAGCTTGGCGACGCCCACAGATACGCAGTATTTT
TRBJ1-2,.,TRBV6-5,.,13,CASTRGGELRYTF,TGTGCCAGCACCCGGGGGGGGGAACTGCGCTACACCTTC
TRBJ1-1,.,TRBV6-5,.,14,CASSTTQGTTEAFF,TGTGCCAGCAGCACAACCCAAGGGACCACTGAAGCTTTCTTT
TRBJ2-3,TRBD2,TRBV30,.,15,CAWSRLAGRTDTQYF,TGTGCCTGGAGCCGATTAGCGGGTCGCACAGATACGCAGTATTTT
TRBJ2-5,TRBD2,TRBV18,.,16,CASSPTTSGGSETQYF,TGTGCCAGCTCACCCACAACTAGCGGGGGATCAGAGACCCAGTACTTC
TRBJ1-6,.,TRBV18,.,15,CASSPRTSENSPLHF,TGTGCCAGCTCACCCAGGACAAGCGAGAATTCACCCCTCCACTTT
TRBJ2-2,TRBD1,TRBV18,.,17,CASSPLSRQGFPGELFF,TGTGCCAGCTCACCACTTTCGAGACAGGGCTTCCCCGGGGAGCTGTTTTTT
TRBJ2-2,.,TRBV14,.,12,CASSPSSGELFF,TGTGCCAGCAGTCCTTCGTCCGGGGAGCTGTTTTTT
TRBJ2-1,TRBD2,TRBV19,.,15,CASSNSGGTYNEQFF,TGTGCCAGTAGTAATAGCGGGGGAACCTACAATGAGCAGTTCTTC
TRBJ1-4,.,TRBV29-1,few,12,CSVEIPNEKLFF,TGCAGCGTTGAGATACCTAATGAAAAACTGTTTTTT
TRBJ2-7,.,TRBV11-1,.,15,CASSLTRTSQGEQYF,TGTGCCAGCAGCTTGACTCGGACATCCCAAGGAGAGCAGTACTTC
TRBJ1-5,.,TRBV23-1,.,9,CASSRGQHF,TGCGCCAGCAGTCGCGGCCAGCATTTT
TRBJ1-2,.,TRBV18,.,15,CASSLGTEANYGYTF,TGTGCCAGCTCCTTGGGGACGGAAGCTAACTATGGCTACACCTTC
TRBJ2-7,TRBD1,TRBV9,many,16,CASSKGVAGGSYEQYF,TGTGCCAGCAGCAAAGGGGTTGCAGGGGGTTCCTACGAGCAGTACTTC
TRBJ1-1,.,TRBV29-1,.,10,CSVDDTEAFF,TGCAGCGTTGATGACACTGAAGCTTTCTTT
TRBJ1-2,.,TRBV29-1,.,12,CSVAAAAYGYTF,TGCAGCGTTGCTGCGGCAGCCTATGGCTACACCTTC
TRBJ2-3,.,TRBV29-1,.,13,CSVEGTYTDTQYF,TGCAGCGTTGAAGGGACTTACACAGATACGCAGTATTTT
TRBJ2-2,.,TRBV19,.,12,CASSISVGELFF,TGTGCCAGTAGTATATCAGTTGGGGAGCTGTTTTTT
TRBJ2-7,.,TRBV7-9,few,15,CASSLVAAGSYEQYF,TGTGCCAGCAGCTTAGTGGCCGCAGGATCCTACGAGCAGTACTTC
TRBJ2-1,.,TRBV15,.,13,CATSRVRDWKQFF,TGTGCCACCAGCAGAGTCCGGGACTGGAAGCAGTTCTTC
TRBJ2-3,.,TRBV29-1,.,12,CSVEGGGDTQYF,TGCAGCGTTGAGGGGGGAGGAGATACGCAGTATTTT
TRBJ2-7,.,TRBV6-1,.,13,CASRSRGTYEQYF,TGTGCCAGCAGAAGTAGAGGAACCTACGAGCAGTACTTC
TRBJ1-4,.,TRBV29-1,.,13,CSVGWNGNEKLFF,TGCAGCGTTGGGTGGAATGGTAATGAAAAACTGTTTTTT
TRBJ2-3,.,TRBV30,.,15,CAWSVSGVGTDTQYF,TGTGCCTGGAGTGTATCCGGGGTCGGCACAGATACGCAGTATTTT
TRBJ2-3,.,TRBV28,.,14,CASSLLSITDTQYF,TGTGCCAGCAGTTTATTGAGTATCACAGATACGCAGTATTTT
TRBJ2-2,.,TRBV4-3,few,16,CASREGASTFTGELFF,TGCGCCAGCAGGGAGGGGGCCTCAACGTTTACCGGGGAGCTGTTTTTT
TRBJ2-3,.,TRBV18,.,16,CASSGAGALSTDTQYF,TGTGCCAGCTCCGGGGCAGGGGCACTAAGCACAGATACGCAGTATTTT
TRBJ1-1,TRBD1,TRBV5-1,.,14,CASSGQGMNTEAFF,TGCGCCAGCAGCGGACAGGGGATGAACACTGAAGCTTTCTTT
TRBJ2-2,.,TRBV6-5,.,14,CASRQGIDTGELFF,TGTGCCAGCCGGCAGGGGATCGACACCGGGGAGCTGTTTTTT